Following are 20 T cell receptor beta chains from one sample sequenced in a study of CD4+ T cells in melanoma. Repertoires were generated with immunoSEQ multiplex PCR, while TCRdb's copy carries only in-frame clones and drops some. The sample consists of 20,000 to 25,000 clones, roughly four fifths of them appearing once. Material for sequencing was cells from a culture (not recorded whether cultured in vitro). All receptors derive from a human donor with melanoma.

The chain couples TRBV2 to TRBJ2-1, with TRBD2 matching over 8 bases. The J segment lost 2 bases and the V segment lost 6 bases, leaving 0 bases of the junction unmatched. CDR3 size: 13 residues. Germline CDR1 SNHLY, CDR2 FYNNEI. In nucleotides, the CDR3 is TGTGCCAGCAGGCGGGGGGCCTACAATGAGCAGTTCTTC. Protein sequence: CASRRGAYNEQFF.

The chain employs TRBV5-4 and TRBJ1-5; weak D call: TRBD1 (5 bases). The V gene's germline CDR1 is SGHNT and CDR2 YYREEE (reference sequence). The V end was cut by 3 bases, the J end by 4 bases, with 11 bases between. This CDR3 is 14 amino acids long. This CDR3 reads CASSWGGGNQPQHF. CDR3 sequence (DNA): TGTGCCAGCAGCTGGGGGGGAGGAAATCAGCCCCAGCATTTT.

This chain joins TRBV7-2 and TRBJ2-2, with D perhaps matching TRBD1 (5 bases). The CDR3 contains 13 residues. V lost 5 bases and J 5 bases, leaving 9 bases between the germline ends. CDR1 SGHTA and CDR2 FQGNSA come from the germline V gene. CDR3 loop: CASSIQGTGELFF. As DNA, the CDR3 is TGTGCCAGCAGCATCCAGGGAACCGGGGAGCTGTTTTTT.

This clone came up once. The CDR3 protein is CSVRRQGGSDEAFF. Here the CDR3 DNA reads TGCAGCGTCCGACGGCAGGGTGGGAGCGATGAAGCTTTCTTT. The V gene is TRBV29-1, the J gene TRBJ1-1; D may be TRBD1 (5 bases). The CDR3 contains 14 residues. The V gene lost 6 bases and the J gene lost 7 bases, with 21 bases spanning the gap. The germline gives CDR1 SQVTM, CDR2 ANQGSEA.

The gene calls are TRBV6-6 and TRBJ2-7; no clear D gene. Germline-derived CDR1 and CDR2 are MNHNY and SVGAGI (reference sequence). V gave up 4 bases and J gave up 6 bases, with 19 bases separating them. The CDR3 is made up of 15 amino acids. CDR3 in DNA: TGTGCCAGCAGTTCCTCGGCCGATGCTAGGCTCGAGCAGTACTTC. This codes for CASSSSADARLEQYF.

This chain joins TRBV4-1 and TRBJ2-5; D call uncertain. Germline V gene lookup returns CDR1 MGHRA and CDR2 YSYEKL. The V and J ends lost 4 bases and 2 bases respectively, with 17 bases between them. CDR3 length: 16 amino acids. In DNA, the CDR3 is TGCGCCAGCAGCCCCCTCTTGCGGCGATCTCAAGAGACCCAGTACTTC. Translation gives CASSPLLRRSQETQYF.

The V and J genes are TRBV6-1 and TRBJ1-2; D call uncertain. Trimming removed 8 bases at V and 7 bases at J, with 20 bases between. The CDR3 contains 14 residues. CDR1 and CDR2 from the germline V gene are MNHNS and SASEGT. The CDR3 is CASGLGDKTSGYTF. In nucleotides, the CDR3 is TGTGCCAGCGGTTTGGGAGATAAAACCAGTGGCTACACCTTC.

The chain employs TRBV19 and TRBJ2-3; D gene ambiguous. Per germline, CDR1 LNHDA and CDR2 SQIVND (reference sequence). The CDR3 spans 11 residues. The germline V and J ends were trimmed by 4 bases and 5 bases, with 4 bases remaining between them. The CDR3 DNA reads TGTGCCAGTAGTACTCGAGATACGCAGTATTTT. This sequence encodes CASSTRDTQYF.

V is TRBV14 and J is TRBJ1-2, with D possibly TRBD1 on 5 matching bases. With 4 bases removed from V and 1 base from J, the gap between germline ends came to 10 bases. The CDR3 contains 14 residues. CDR1 is SGHDN, CDR2 FVKESK, per germline. Here the CDR3 reads CASSPGPNNYGYTF. In DNA form, the CDR3 reads TGTGCCAGCAGCCCGGGGCCAAATAACTATGGCTACACCTTC.

CDR3: CASSSQRDTEAFF. The CDR3 nucleotides are TGTGCCAGCAGCTCGCAGAGAGACACTGAAGCTTTCTTT. This chain joins TRBV5-5 and TRBJ1-1, with D unresolved. Germline V gene lookup returns CDR1 SGHKS and CDR2 YYEKEE (reference sequence). The CDR3 runs 13 residues. V lost 3 bases, J lost 3 bases, and 9 bases lay in between. Complete variable domain (other parts from reference TRBV5-5 and TRBJ1-1): DAGVTQSPTHLIKTRGQQVTLRCSPISGHKSVSWYQQVLGQGPQFIFQYYEKEERGRGNFPDRFSARQFPNYSSELNVNALLLGDSALYLCASSSQRDTEAFFGQGTRLTVV.

The rearrangement uses TRBV10-3 and TRBJ1-1; D may be TRBD1 (5 bases). V dropped 6 bases and J dropped 10 bases, with 18 bases sitting between them. Per the germline V gene, CDR1 is ENHRY and CDR2 is SYGVKD. The CDR3 length is 13 residues. The CDR3 sequence: CAIRPGTSDVAFF. The CDR3 region has the DNA TGTGCCATCAGACCAGGGACCTCGGATGTAGCTTTCTTT.

The sample holds one count of this clone. This chain links TRBV6-5 with TRBJ2-3; unclear D gene. Trimming shortened V by 2 bases and J by 0 bases, and 6 bases separated the two germline ends. CDR3 size: 14 residues. Germline values: CDR1 MNHEY, CDR2 SVGAGI. The CDR3 protein is CASSYRDSTDTQYF. The CDR3 nucleotides read TGTGCCAGCAGTTACAGGGATAGCACAGATACGCAGTATTTT.

This clone occurred once. V usage is TRBV5-8 and J usage is TRBJ1-1, with a possible D match to TRBD1 (5 bases). Germline values: CDR1 SGHTS, CDR2 YDEGEE. With 0 bases removed from V and 0 bases from J, the gap between germline ends came to 15 bases. The CDR3 covers 17 residues. Here the CDR3 reads CASSLVQGKGMNTEAFF. The CDR3 nucleotides read TGTGCCAGCAGCTTGGTCCAGGGAAAGGGGATGAACACTGAAGCTTTCTTT.

The rearrangement joins TRBV7-2 to TRBJ1-6; D not resolved. This CDR3 spans 12 amino acids. The germline V and J ends were trimmed by 5 bases and 6 bases, with 5 bases remaining between them. Germline V gives CDR1 SGHTA, CDR2 FQGNSA. CDR3 residues: CASSLVNSPLHF. As DNA, the CDR3 is TGTGCCAGCAGCCTCGTTAATTCACCCCTCCACTTT.

V is TRBV6-1 and J is TRBJ2-1; 8 bases are shared with TRBD2. The CDR3 consists of 16 residues. Unmatched junction bases numbered 14, after V lost 1 base and J lost 12 bases. Germline-derived CDR1 and CDR2 are MNHNS and SASEGT. The CDR3 bases are TGTGCCAGCAGTGAAGGGCCGGGACTAGGGAGGGCGGGGCAGTTCTTC. Amino acid sequence: CASSEGPGLGRAGQFF.

The V and J genes are TRBV18 and TRBJ2-5; D is tentatively TRBD1 or TRBD2 (5 bases each). Looked up from germline, CDR1 is KGHSH and CDR2 is LQKENI. With 3 bases removed from V and 1 base from J, the gap between germline ends came to 12 bases. CDR3 length equals 15 residues. The CDR3 DNA sequence: TGTGCCAGCTCACCGTCCCGGGACGGCCAAGAGACCCAGTACTTC. It is translated as CASSPSRDGQETQYF.

The gene calls are TRBV27 and TRBJ1-5, with a tentative D call TRBD1 (5 bases). V lost 6 bases to trimming and J lost 0 bases, with 9 bases between them. The length of the CDR3 is 14 residues. Germline CDR1 MNHEY, CDR2 SMNVEV (reference sequence). This chain's CDR3 is CASRDITSNQPQHF. CDR3 nucleotide sequence: TGTGCCAGCAGGGACATAACTAGCAATCAGCCCCAGCATTTT.

This clone was observed a single time. The chain is built from TRBV10-3 and TRBJ2-2; TRBD2 might be the D (6 bases). V was clipped by 10 bases and J by 6 bases, with 18 bases between them. Germline-derived CDR1 and CDR2 are ENHRY and SYGVKD. This CDR3 has 14 residues. The CDR3 region has the DNA TGTGCCACCGCGCTAGCGCCGTTATCCGGGGAGCTGTTTTTT. As protein: CATALAPLSGELFF.

A few counts support this clone. V gene TRBV7-9 combines with J gene TRBJ1-3; D call uncertain. This CDR3 comprises 15 residues. Between the trimmed V and J ends, which lost 0 bases and 1 base, there was a span of 7 bases. Germline V gene sequence: CDR1 SEHNR, CDR2 FQNEAQ (reference sequence). The CDR3 coding sequence is TGTGCCAGCAGCTTAGCGCTCACTTCTGGAAACACCATATATTTT. Translation: CASSLALTSGNTIYF.

The chain couples TRBV10-3 to TRBJ1-4; the D gene is possibly TRBD1 (5 bases). CDR3 length equals 13 residues. Per the germline V gene, CDR1 is ENHRY and CDR2 is SYGVKD. V lost 3 bases and J 4 bases, leaving 6 bases between the germline ends. CDR3 sequence: CAISDRDNEKLFF. The CDR3 region has the DNA TGTGCCATCAGTGACAGGGATAATGAAAAACTGTTTTTT.